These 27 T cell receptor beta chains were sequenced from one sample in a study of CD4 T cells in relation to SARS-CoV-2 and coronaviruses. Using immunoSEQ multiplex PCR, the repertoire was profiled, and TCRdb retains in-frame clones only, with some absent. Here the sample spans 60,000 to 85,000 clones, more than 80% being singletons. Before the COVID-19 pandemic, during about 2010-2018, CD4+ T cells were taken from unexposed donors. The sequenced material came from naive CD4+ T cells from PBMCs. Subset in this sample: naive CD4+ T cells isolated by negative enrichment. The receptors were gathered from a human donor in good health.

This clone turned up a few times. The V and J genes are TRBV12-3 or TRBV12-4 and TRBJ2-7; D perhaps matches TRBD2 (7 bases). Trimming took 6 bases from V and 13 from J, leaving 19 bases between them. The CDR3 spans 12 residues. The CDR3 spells CASSKHRGGRYF. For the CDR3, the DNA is TGTGCCAGCAGCAAACATAGGGGGGGCCGTTACTTC.

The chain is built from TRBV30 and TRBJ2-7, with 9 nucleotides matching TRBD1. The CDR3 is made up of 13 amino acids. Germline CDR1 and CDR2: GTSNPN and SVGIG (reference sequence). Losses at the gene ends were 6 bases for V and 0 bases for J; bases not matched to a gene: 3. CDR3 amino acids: CACTTGGSYEQYF. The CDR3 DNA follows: TGTGCCTGTACGACAGGGGGCTCCTACGAGCAGTACTTC.

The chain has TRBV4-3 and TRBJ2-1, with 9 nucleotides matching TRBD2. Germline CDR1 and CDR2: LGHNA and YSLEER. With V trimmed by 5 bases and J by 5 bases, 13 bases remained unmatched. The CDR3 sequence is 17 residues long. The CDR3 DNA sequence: TGCGCCAGCAGCGTAGTCCCGGGACTAGCAGTTGACAATGAGCAGTTCTTC. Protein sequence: CASSVVPGLAVDNEQFF.

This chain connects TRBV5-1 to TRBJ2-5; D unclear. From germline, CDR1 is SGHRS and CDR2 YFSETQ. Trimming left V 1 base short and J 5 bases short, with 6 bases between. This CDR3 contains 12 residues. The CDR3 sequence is CASSLSPETQYF. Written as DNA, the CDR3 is TGCGCCAGCAGCTTGAGTCCCGAGACCCAGTACTTC.

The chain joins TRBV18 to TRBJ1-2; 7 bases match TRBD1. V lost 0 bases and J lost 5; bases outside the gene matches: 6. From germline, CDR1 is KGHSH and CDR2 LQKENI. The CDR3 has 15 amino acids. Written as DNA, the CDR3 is TGTGCCAGCTCACCACCGAGTAACAGGGGATATGGCTACACCTTC. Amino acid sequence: CASSPPSNRGYGYTF. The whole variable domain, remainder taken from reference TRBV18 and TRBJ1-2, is NAGVMQNPRHLVRRRGQEARLRCSPMKGHSHVYWYRQLPEEGLKFMVYLQKENIIDESGMPKERFSAEFPKEGPSILRIQQVVRGDSAAYFCASSPPSNRGYGYTFGSGTRLTVV.

CDR3 coding DNA: TGTGCCAGCAGCTGGGACGGTAGCAATCAGCCCCAGCATTTT. It is translated as CASSWDGSNQPQHF. The V gene is TRBV7-9, the J gene TRBJ1-5, with D perhaps matching TRBD1 (5 bases). Germline V gives CDR1 SEHNR, CDR2 FQNEAQ (reference sequence). This CDR3 is 14 amino acids long. The ends were cut back, 4 bases at V and 0 bases at J, with 7 bases in the middle.

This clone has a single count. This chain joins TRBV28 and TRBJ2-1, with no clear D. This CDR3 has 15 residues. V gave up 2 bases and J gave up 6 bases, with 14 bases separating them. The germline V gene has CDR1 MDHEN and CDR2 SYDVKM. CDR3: CASSLPPGNSNEQFF. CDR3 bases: TGTGCCAGCAGTTTACCTCCTGGAAATTCCAATGAGCAGTTCTTC.

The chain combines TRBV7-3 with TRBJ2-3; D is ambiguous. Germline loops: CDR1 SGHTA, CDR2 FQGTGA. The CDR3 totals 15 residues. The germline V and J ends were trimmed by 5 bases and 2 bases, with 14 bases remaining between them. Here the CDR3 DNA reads TGTGCCAGCAGCCCTCGGACGGCCCACACAGATACGCAGTATTTT. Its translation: CASSPRTAHTDTQYF. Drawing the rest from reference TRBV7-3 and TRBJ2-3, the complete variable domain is GAGVSQTPSNKVTEKGKYVELRCDPISGHTALYWYRQSLGQGPEFLIYFQGTGAADDSGLPNDRFFAVRPEGSVSTLKIQRTERGDSAVYLCASSPRTAHTDTQYFGPGTRLTVL.

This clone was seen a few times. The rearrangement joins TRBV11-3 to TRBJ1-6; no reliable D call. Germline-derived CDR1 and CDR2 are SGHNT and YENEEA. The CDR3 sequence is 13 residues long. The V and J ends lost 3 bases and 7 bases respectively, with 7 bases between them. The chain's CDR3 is CASSFGMNSPLHF. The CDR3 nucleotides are TGTGCCAGCAGCTTTGGGATGAATTCACCCCTCCACTTT.

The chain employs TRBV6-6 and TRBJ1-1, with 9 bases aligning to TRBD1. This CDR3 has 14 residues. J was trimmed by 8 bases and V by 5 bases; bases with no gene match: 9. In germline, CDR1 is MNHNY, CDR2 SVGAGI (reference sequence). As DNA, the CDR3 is TGTGCCAGCAGTGTTACAGGGGGCGTTGAAGAAGCTTTCTTT. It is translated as CASSVTGGVEEAFF.

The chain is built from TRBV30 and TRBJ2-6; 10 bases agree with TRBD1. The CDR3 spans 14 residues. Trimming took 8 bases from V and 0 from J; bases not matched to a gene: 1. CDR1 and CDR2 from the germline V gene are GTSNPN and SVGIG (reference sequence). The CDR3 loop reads CARDRGSGANVLTF. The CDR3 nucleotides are TGTGCCCGGGACAGGGGCTCTGGGGCCAACGTCCTGACTTTC.

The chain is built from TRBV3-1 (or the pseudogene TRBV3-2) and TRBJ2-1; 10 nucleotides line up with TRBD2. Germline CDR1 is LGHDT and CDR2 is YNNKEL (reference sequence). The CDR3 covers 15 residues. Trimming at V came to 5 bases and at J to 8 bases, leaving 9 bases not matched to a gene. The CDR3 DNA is TGTGCCAGCAGCTCTCGGAGCGGGGGGGCGCATGAGCAGTTCTTC. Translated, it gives CASSSRSGGAHEQFF.

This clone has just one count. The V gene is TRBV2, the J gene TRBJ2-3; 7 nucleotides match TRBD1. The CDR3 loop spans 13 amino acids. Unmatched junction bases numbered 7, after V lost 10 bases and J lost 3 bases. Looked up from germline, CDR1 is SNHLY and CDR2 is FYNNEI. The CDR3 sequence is CATRTGATDTQYF. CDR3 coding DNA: TGTGCCACCCGGACAGGAGCAACAGATACGCAGTATTTT.

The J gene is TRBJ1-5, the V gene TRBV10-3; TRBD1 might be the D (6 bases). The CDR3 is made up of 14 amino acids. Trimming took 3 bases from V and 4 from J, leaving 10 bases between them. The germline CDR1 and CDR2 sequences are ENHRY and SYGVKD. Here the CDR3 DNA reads TGTGCCATCAGTGATTGGACAGAAAATCAGCCCCAGCATTTT. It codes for CAISDWTENQPQHF.

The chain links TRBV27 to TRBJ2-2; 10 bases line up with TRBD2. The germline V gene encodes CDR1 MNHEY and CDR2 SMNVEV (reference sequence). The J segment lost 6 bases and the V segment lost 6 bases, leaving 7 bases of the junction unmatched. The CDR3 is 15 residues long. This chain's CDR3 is CASRLTGTSAGELFF. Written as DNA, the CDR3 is TGTGCCAGCAGATTAACAGGGACTAGCGCCGGGGAGCTGTTTTTT.

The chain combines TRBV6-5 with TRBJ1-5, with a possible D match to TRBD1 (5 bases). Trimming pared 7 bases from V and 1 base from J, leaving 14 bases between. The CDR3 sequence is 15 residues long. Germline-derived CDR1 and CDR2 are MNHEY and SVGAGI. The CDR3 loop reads CASTPEGISNQPQHF. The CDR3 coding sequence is TGTGCCAGCACCCCGGAGGGGATCAGCAATCAGCCCCAGCATTTT.

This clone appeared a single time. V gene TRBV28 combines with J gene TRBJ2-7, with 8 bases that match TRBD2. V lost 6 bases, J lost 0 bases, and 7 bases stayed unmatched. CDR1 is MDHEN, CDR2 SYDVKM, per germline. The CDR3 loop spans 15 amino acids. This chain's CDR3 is CASRPGGGSSYEQYF. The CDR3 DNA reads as TGTGCCAGCAGGCCCGGGGGGGGAAGCTCCTACGAGCAGTACTTC.

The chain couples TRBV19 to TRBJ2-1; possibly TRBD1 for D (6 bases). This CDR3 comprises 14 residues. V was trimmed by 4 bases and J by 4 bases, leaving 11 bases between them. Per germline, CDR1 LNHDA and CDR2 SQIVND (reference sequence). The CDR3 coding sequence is TGTGCCAGTAGTAGAGGGGGTAGTTACAATGAGCAGTTCTTC. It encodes CASSRGGSYNEQFF.

The CDR3: CASSLGVNEKLFF. CDR3 bases: TGTGCCAGCAGCCTCGGGGTTAATGAAAAACTGTTTTTT. V is TRBV12-3 or TRBV12-4 and J is TRBJ1-4, with D unclear. Trimming removed 6 bases at V and 4 bases at J, with 9 bases between. CDR3 length: 13 residues.

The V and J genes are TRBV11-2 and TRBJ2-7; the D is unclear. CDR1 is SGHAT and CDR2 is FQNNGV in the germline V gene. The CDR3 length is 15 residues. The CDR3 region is CASSLETLSPTRICV. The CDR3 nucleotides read TGTGCCAGCAGCTTAGAAACCCTGTCTCCTACGAGGATTTGTGTC.

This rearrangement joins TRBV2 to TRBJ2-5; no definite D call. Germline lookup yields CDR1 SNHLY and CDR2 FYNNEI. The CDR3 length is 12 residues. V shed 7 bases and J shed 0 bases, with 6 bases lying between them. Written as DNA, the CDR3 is TGTGCCAGCACCCGCGACCAAGAGACCCAGTACTTC. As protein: CASTRDQETQYF.

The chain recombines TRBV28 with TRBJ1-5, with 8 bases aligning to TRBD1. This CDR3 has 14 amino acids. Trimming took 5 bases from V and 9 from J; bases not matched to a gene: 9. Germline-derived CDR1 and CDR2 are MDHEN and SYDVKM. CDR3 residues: CASSRTGGPSPQHF. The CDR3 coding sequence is TGTGCCAGCAGTCGCACAGGGGGGCCCTCGCCCCAGCATTTT.

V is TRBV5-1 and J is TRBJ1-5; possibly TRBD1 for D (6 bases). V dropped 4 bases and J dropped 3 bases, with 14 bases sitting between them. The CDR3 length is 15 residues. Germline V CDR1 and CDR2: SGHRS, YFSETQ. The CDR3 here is CASSPGAGANQPQHF. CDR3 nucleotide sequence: TGCGCCAGCAGCCCCGGGGCAGGGGCCAATCAGCCCCAGCATTTT. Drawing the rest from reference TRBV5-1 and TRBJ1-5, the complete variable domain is KAGVTQTPRYLIKTRGQQVTLSCSPISGHRSVSWYQQTPGQGLQFLFEYFSETQRNKGNFPGRFSGRQFSNSRSEMNVSTLELGDSALYLCASSPGAGANQPQHFGDGTRLSIL.

For the CDR3, the DNA is TGTGCCAGCAGTGGGAGGACAGTCCGAGGGACCCAGTACTTC. This codes for CASSGRTVRGTQYF. The chain has TRBV2 and TRBJ2-5, with TRBD1 as a possible D gene (6 bases). The V gene's germline CDR1 is SNHLY and CDR2 FYNNEI. V dropped 4 bases and J dropped 7 bases, with 16 bases sitting between them. CDR3 length: 14 amino acids. Drawing the rest from reference TRBV2 and TRBJ2-5, the complete variable domain is EPEVTQTPSHQVTQMGQEVILRCVPISNHLYFYWYRQILGQKVEFLVSFYNNEISEKSEIFDDQFSVERPDGSNFTLKIRSTKLEDSAMYFCASSGRTVRGTQYFGPGTRLLVL.

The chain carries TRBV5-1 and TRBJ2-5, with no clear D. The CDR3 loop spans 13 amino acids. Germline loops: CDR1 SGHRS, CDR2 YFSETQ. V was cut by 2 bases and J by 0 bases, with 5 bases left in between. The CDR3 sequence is CASSFLDQETQYF. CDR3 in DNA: TGCGCCAGCAGCTTCTTAGACCAAGAGACCCAGTACTTC.

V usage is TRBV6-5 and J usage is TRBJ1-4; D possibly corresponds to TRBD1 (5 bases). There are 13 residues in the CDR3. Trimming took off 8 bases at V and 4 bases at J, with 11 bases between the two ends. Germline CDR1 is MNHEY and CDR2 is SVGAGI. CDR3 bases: TGTGCCAGCCGACAGCCCGGTAATGAAAAACTGTTTTTT. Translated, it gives CASRQPGNEKLFF.

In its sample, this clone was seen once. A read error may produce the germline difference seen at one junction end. The CDR3 is CAWSGRVDTEELFF. CDR3 in DNA: TGTGCCTGGAGTGGGAGGGTGGACACCGAGGAGCTGTTTTTT. The genes are TRBV30 and TRBJ2-2, with D possibly matching TRBD2 (6 bases). The CDR3 is 14 residues long. From germline, CDR1 is GTSNPN and CDR2 SVGIG (reference sequence). The variable domain in full, completed from reference TRBV30 and TRBJ2-2, reads SQTIHQWPATLVQPVGSPLSLECTVEGTSNPNLYWYRQAAGRGLQLLFYSVGIGQISSEVPQNLSASRPQDRQFILSSKKLLLSDSGFYLCAWSGRVDTEELFFGEGSRLTVL.